This is a list of T cell receptor beta chains from one sample in a study of blood T cells in healthy people across ages. TCRdb used MiXCR to reprocess the 5' RACE reads, holding one entry per CDR3 protein. The data contain approximately 940,000 distinct CDR3 sequences, about 48% of them singletons. Source material: blood. The receptor source for this set is a man under 40 in good health. CDR3s include the opening cysteine and the closing phenylalanine or tryptophan. D genes are given only for firm matches. Clone size is stated in some rows and not others, as once, few, many or a class when expanded.

v_gene: TRBV4-3
j_gene: TRBJ2-7
abundance: -
d_gene: TRBD1
CDR3aa: CASSQDYRGAYEQYF
CDR3nt: TGCGCCAGCAGCCAAGATTACAGGGGGGCCTACGAGCAGTACTTC

v_gene: TRBV20-1
j_gene: TRBJ1-1
abundance: -
d_gene: -
CDR3aa: CSAAQPNTEAFF
CDR3nt: TGCAGTGCTGCGCAGCCGAACACTGAAGCTTTCTTT

v_gene: TRBV13
j_gene: TRBJ2-5
abundance: -
d_gene: -
CDR3aa: CASSFMETQYF
CDR3nt: TGTGCCAGCAGCTTCATGGAGACCCAGTACTTC

v_gene: TRBV24-1
j_gene: TRBJ2-7
abundance: -
d_gene: -
CDR3aa: CATSDSSFSYEQYF
CDR3nt: TGTGCCACCAGTGATTCCAGTTTCTCCTACGAGCAGTACTTC

v_gene: TRBV20-1
j_gene: TRBJ1-2
abundance: -
d_gene: -
CDR3aa: CSARTANYGYTF
CDR3nt: TGCAGTGCTCGGACAGCCAACTATGGCTACACCTTC

v_gene: TRBV27
j_gene: TRBJ2-1
abundance: -
d_gene: -
CDR3aa: CASSPADRQEQFF
CDR3nt: TGTGCCAGCAGCCCCGCAGATAGACAGGAGCAGTTCTTC

v_gene: TRBV6-1
j_gene: TRBJ1-2
abundance: -
d_gene: TRBD1
CDR3aa: CASSESATGDYGYTF
CDR3nt: TGTGCCAGCAGTGAAAGCGCGACAGGGGACTATGGCTACACCTTC

v_gene: TRBV12-3/TRBV12-4
j_gene: TRBJ1-1
abundance: -
d_gene: -
CDR3aa: CASRYRGNTEAFF
CDR3nt: TGTGCCAGCAGGTACCGGGGTAACACTGAAGCTTTCTTT

v_gene: TRBV7-3
j_gene: TRBJ1-2
abundance: -
d_gene: -
CDR3aa: CASSLDATNNYGYTF
CDR3nt: TGTGCCAGCAGCTTAGATGCGACTAATAACTATGGCTACACCTTC

v_gene: TRBV9
j_gene: TRBJ2-3
abundance: -
d_gene: -
CDR3aa: CASRSGGAPTDTQYF
CDR3nt: TGTGCCAGCCGAAGTGGCGGGGCCCCCACAGATACGCAGTATTTT

v_gene: TRBV6-5
j_gene: TRBJ2-3
abundance: -
d_gene: -
CDR3aa: CASGGAKDTQYF
CDR3nt: TGTGCCAGCGGGGGGGCCAAAGATACGCAGTATTTT

v_gene: TRBV7-9
j_gene: TRBJ1-2
abundance: -
d_gene: -
CDR3aa: CASSLEQYGYTF
CDR3nt: TGTGCCAGCAGCTTAGAACAGTATGGCTACACCTTC

v_gene: TRBV4-1
j_gene: TRBJ1-1
abundance: -
d_gene: TRBD1
CDR3aa: CASSQLSAGGNTGAFF
CDR3nt: TGCGCCAGCAGCCAACTCTCTGCAGGGGGAAACACTGGAGCTTTCTTT

v_gene: TRBV6-1
j_gene: TRBJ2-7
abundance: few
d_gene: -
CDR3aa: CASSEGTEQYF
CDR3nt: TGTGCCAGCAGTGAGGGGACCGAGCAGTACTTC

v_gene: TRBV12-3/TRBV12-4
j_gene: TRBJ2-1
abundance: -
d_gene: -
CDR3aa: CASSFRVRNEQFF
CDR3nt: TGTGCCAGCAGTTTCCGGGTCCGCAATGAGCAGTTCTTC

v_gene: TRBV10-2
j_gene: TRBJ1-2
abundance: -
d_gene: TRBD1
CDR3aa: CATTGGYGYTF
CDR3nt: TGCGCCACAACAGGGGGTTATGGCTACACCTTC

v_gene: TRBV12-3/TRBV12-4
j_gene: TRBJ2-3
abundance: -
d_gene: TRBD2
CDR3aa: CASSLAGEGADTQYF
CDR3nt: TGTGCCAGCAGCTTAGCGGGAGAGGGAGCAGATACGCAGTATTTT

v_gene: TRBV12-3/TRBV12-4
j_gene: TRBJ1-1
abundance: few
d_gene: -
CDR3aa: CASSFDAEAFF
CDR3nt: TGTGCCAGCAGTTTCGACGCTGAAGCTTTCTTT